This is a list of T cell receptor beta chains from one sample in a study of monozygotic twins with inflammatory bowel disease. TCRdb re-called the 5' RACE reads and shows each CDR3 protein once, DNA omitted. The repertoire table contains about 380,000 distinct CDR3 sequences. The specimen was blood. The receptors derive from a human donor with ulcerative colitis or Crohn's disease, or a healthy co-twin of an affected twin (not recorded which). Both conserved end residues are part of each CDR3.

V gene,J gene,CDR3 protein
TRBV18,TRBJ1-1,CASRGQGIENTEAFF
TRBV28,TRBJ1-5,CASSSLTVYSNQPQHF
TRBV6-6,TRBJ2-2,CASSRTGDFGDLFF
TRBV4-1,TRBJ2-7,CASSQTPDSKAYEQYF
TRBV7-6,TRBJ2-5,CASSLGLAGRPIQETQYF
TRBV7-9,TRBJ2-3,CASSSLGGAKDTQYF
TRBV20-1,TRBJ1-4,CSATHMDRSEKLFF
TRBV20-1,TRBJ2-1,CSAREGTSGGHSSYNEQFF
TRBV27,TRBJ1-6,CASRPREGPTENSYNSPLHF
TRBV9,TRBJ1-1,CASSPGPGTGVDTEAFF
TRBV7-9,TRBJ2-1,CASSLDLGANNEQFF
TRBV7-2,TRBJ2-4,CASSLTKNIQYF
TRBV19,TRBJ2-3,CATRQRPSTDTQYF
TRBV5-1,TRBJ2-2,CASFNSAMNTGELFF
TRBV6-2/TRBV6-3,TRBJ2-1,CASSIGRSYNEQFF
TRBV6-7,TRBJ1-2,CASKRQGRDFASYGYTF
TRBV7-1,TRBJ2-1,CASSSFFTFPPDRGRRIDNEQFF
TRBV5-1,TRBJ2-5,CASSSRGFGEETQYF
TRBV5-1,TRBJ2-7,CASSLTQVTYEQYF
TRBV18,TRBJ1-4,CASSPTSGLSEKLFF
TRBV11-2,TRBJ2-1,CASSFLGGGVNNEQFF
TRBV5-1,TRBJ1-1,CASKDGQVGTEAFF
TRBV24-1,TRBJ1-5,CATSPGGGSNQPQHF
TRBV18,TRBJ2-5,CASSRYKEETQYF
TRBV21-1,TRBJ2-1,CASSKEPGGPYNEQFF
TRBV5-1,TRBJ2-3,CASSLIVGAGGDTQYF
TRBV7-9,TRBJ2-1,CASSLDETGQFF
TRBV5-1,TRBJ2-4,CASSLEPQGWANIQYF
TRBV27,TRBJ2-7,CASSLYTYEQYF
TRBV7-9,TRBJ2-7,CASSLVGLDYEQYF
TRBV7-2,TRBJ1-4,CASRAGLSNEKLFF
TRBV7-9,TRBJ1-1,CASSLTGQVNTEAFF
TRBV20-1,TRBJ2-7,CSASNSYEQYF
TRBV18,TRBJ2-5,CASSSDSRVETQYF
TRBV12-3/TRBV12-4,TRBJ2-7,CASSRSGTAYEQYF
TRBV7-2,TRBJ2-4,CASSLENHIQYF
TRBV20-1,TRBJ1-4,CSVADGATNEKLFF
TRBV20-1,TRBJ2-1,CSARPIKGLAGGSSYNEQFF
TRBV4-3,TRBJ2-4,CASSQARGYNIQYF
TRBV7-8,TRBJ1-3,CASSFGRGSGNTIYF
TRBV7-2,TRBJ1-2,CASSSGVYGYTF
TRBV5-1,TRBJ2-1,CASSLESANEQFF
TRBV6-2/TRBV6-3,TRBJ2-5,CASSSVTSGSRAQYF
TRBV12-3/TRBV12-4,TRBJ1-3,CASSPLGGPGNTIYF
TRBV5-4,TRBJ2-5,CASSILLARQETQYF
TRBV29-1,TRBJ1-1,CSVEKVTEAFF
TRBV7-8,TRBJ1-2,CASSLRINYGYTF
TRBV5-8,TRBJ1-5,CASKKRGTLNQPQHF
TRBV11-2,TRBJ2-3,CASSPAGGPDTQYF
TRBV7-7,TRBJ2-5,CASSLGGGGGQETQYF